This T cell receptor beta chain emerged from a study of T cells in tuberculosis (dated by TCRdb to between 2017 and 2018). A note on the overall study: The study combined CD1B tetramers and high-throughput TCR immunosequencing to characterize T cells specific for the mycobacterial lipid antigen glucose monomycolate (GMM). A South African clinical cohort compared IGRA-negative adolescents, IGRA-positive adolescents with latent tuberculosis and adults with active tuberculosis, around ten per group. Active tuberculosis patient PBMC were archived before or within 7 days of starting standard anti-tuberculosis treatment.

The V end gives up 4 bases and the J end 2 bases, leaving 13 bases in the junction not matched to a gene. The CDR3 numbers 17 residues from cysteine through phenylalanine. The entry retains the CDR3 DNA only, 51 bases that are in frame from base 1. CDR1 SGHKS and CDR2 YYEKEE are derived from the germline V gene (reference sequence). The immunoSEQ multiplex PCR assay was used to generate TCR libraries, with TCR-beta and/or TCR-alpha/delta assays applied to each sample. The amplified TCR libraries were sequenced using the Illumina high-throughput platform. The authors' analysis ran thus. Clustering and dimensionality reduction were performed using pairwise TCRdist distances among GMM-specific receptors from ex vivo sorted or in vitro expanded T cells. Each clinical repertoire was assigned a mean NN-distance score, defined as the average TCRdist to the nearest 10% of tetramer-positive reference sequences. GEM TCR motif frequency was calculated as the fraction of unique TCRs that matched known GEM sequences in V/J usage and CDR3 length. Linear discriminant analysis with leave-one-out cross-validation, implemented in scikit-learn, was used to classify active tuberculosis. Drawn from immuneACCESS, this table holds only the in-frame rearrangements with V and J called that TCRdb kept. Clones are partly lost; checked studies trace under half to an unresolved V gene and leave the rest unexplained. Clone size and the V and J calls come from that table; the DNA yielded D and trimming. Present in this sample are 25,000 to 35,000 clones, roughly 83% of which were seen just once. The ten most abundant clones make up about 5% of the sample.

What the research found in general, with its limitations: Clinical samples were selected based on which cryopreserved specimens were available, and the active tuberculosis cases were adults whereas the controls were adolescents. Shorter CDR3-alpha lengths in active tuberculosis patients partly drove the smaller NN-distances, and the TCR-beta difference was not statistically significant. A classifier using the diverse GMM-specific repertoire reached 87% accuracy (AUROC 0.9 to 0.95), compared with 70% to 75% accuracy using GEM motif frequencies. Compared with IGRA-negative controls, TCR-alpha repertoires from active tuberculosis had smaller mean NN-distances to GMM-specific TCRs, which suggests clonal expansion of these TCRs.

Concerning this clone: Its antigen specificity is not known. No qualities accompany the bases; no much larger clone lies one base away.

In the paper's terms, the time point label means: new active TB diagnosis, blood taken before or within 7 days of starting treatment. Patients with active tuberculosis were defined as newly diagnosed, HIV-seronegative South African adults aged 18 years or older. Active tuberculosis was confirmed by positive sputum smear microscopy and/or positive M. tuberculosis culture. Unsorted cryopreserved PBMC were immunosequenced, covering on average roughly 100,000 T cells per clinical donor. The chain links TRBV5-5 with TRBJ2-7, and 9 junctional nucleotides match TRBD1. The sequence derives from an adult with tuberculosis. The material sequenced was PBMCs, taken at tuberculosis diagnosis. The bases are TGTGCCAGCAGCCAACTACCGGGACAGGGCCAAACCTACGAGCAGTACTTC. It encodes CASSQLPGQGQTYEQYF.